The 10 T cell receptor beta chains below all came from one sample that was sequenced in a study of CD8+ T cells in alopecia areata. Treatment reported: oral pan-JAK inhibitor, 5-10 mg twice daily. cDNA serving as the sequencing template came from extracted, reverse transcribed RNA. Profiling relied on immunoSEQ multiplex PCR, and the TCRdb table lists in-frame clones only, not all of them. Of 180,000 or so clones in the sample, approximately 49% were seen once. The material was CD8+ T cells sorted from blood, obtained around week 54, from a patient treated with tofacitinib. Receptors were obtained from a human donor with alopecia areata.

The CDR3 loop reads CASSYGKGLGAFF. As DNA, the CDR3 is TGTGCCAGCAGCTACGGGAAGGGCTTAGGAGCTTTCTTT. The chain carries TRBV6-5 and TRBJ1-1; D is unresolved. Trimming shortened V by 6 bases and J by 10 bases, and 18 bases separated the two germline ends. Germline values: CDR1 MNHEY, CDR2 SVGAGI. The length of the CDR3 is 13 residues.

The genes are TRBV7-9 and TRBJ1-4; 7 bases match TRBD1. Germline CDR1 reads SEHNR; CDR2 reads FQNEAQ (reference sequence). CDR3 length: 19 residues. Trimming at V came to 5 bases and at J to 0 bases, leaving 15 bases not matched to a gene. The CDR3 is CASSLFTPGQAATNEKLFF. The CDR3, as DNA: TGTGCCAGCAGCCTATTTACGCCCGGACAGGCTGCAACTAATGAAAAACTGTTTTTT.

This clone appeared a few times. The genes are TRBV13 and TRBJ2-2, with D perhaps TRBD1 (6 bases). Germline CDR1 PRHDT, CDR2 FYEKMQ (reference sequence). The CDR3 spans 14 residues. V lost 2 bases to trimming and J lost 7 bases, with 11 bases between them. Written as DNA, the CDR3 is TGTGCCAGCAGCTTATACAGGGCCAGCGGGGAGCTGTTTTTT. Protein sequence: CASSLYRASGELFF.

This chain links TRBV4-3 with TRBJ2-4; TRBD2 agrees at 7 bases. The J segment lost 2 bases and the V segment lost 3 bases, leaving 7 bases of the junction unmatched. Germline V lookup: CDR1 LGHNA, CDR2 YSLEER. The CDR3 spans 16 residues. The CDR3, as DNA: TGCGCCAGCAGCCATCGCGACGGGGGGACCAAAAACATTCAGTACTTC. Its translation is CASSHRDGGTKNIQYF.

V gene TRBV4-1 combines with J gene TRBJ2-7, with D hard to call. Germline lookup yields CDR1 MGHRA and CDR2 YSYEKL. This CDR3 is built from 13 residues. V lost 0 bases and J 4 bases, leaving 7 bases between the germline ends. DNA of the CDR3: TGCGCCAGCAGCCAAGATATCGGTTACGAGCAGTACTTC. As protein: CASSQDIGYEQYF.

This chain joins TRBV29-1 and TRBJ2-1; D is unclear. V shed 1 base and J shed 8 bases, with 12 bases lying between them. Germline CDR1 is SQVTM and CDR2 is ANQGSEA. This CDR3 region has 13 residues. CDR3 protein: CSVEGGRFHEQFF. The CDR3 coding sequence is TGCAGCGTTGAAGGCGGACGGTTTCATGAGCAGTTCTTC.

This clone was counted once. The J gene is TRBJ1-1, the V gene TRBV15, with D hard to call. The V end lost 8 bases, the J end lost 5 bases, and 12 bases lay between the germline ends. Germline V gene lookup returns CDR1 LNHNV and CDR2 YYDKDF (reference sequence). CDR3 length: 12 amino acids. The chain's CDR3 is CATRGVGTEAFF. Here the CDR3 DNA reads TGTGCCACCCGTGGGGTAGGGACTGAAGCTTTCTTT. Using reference TRBV15 and TRBJ1-1 for the parts outside the CDR3, the full variable domain is DAMVIQNPRYQVTQFGKPVTLSCSQTLNHNVMYWYQQKSSQAPKLLFHYYDKDFNNEADTPDNFQSRRPNTSFCFLDIRSPGLGDTAMYLCATRGVGTEAFFGQGTRLTVV.

The chain links TRBV15 to TRBJ2-1; D gene uncertain. V was cut by 0 bases and J by 2 bases, with 5 bases left in between. Germline values: CDR1 LNHNV, CDR2 YYDKDF (reference sequence). The CDR3 is 14 residues long. CDR3 amino acids: CATSRELTYNEQFF. The DNA for the CDR3 is TGTGCCACCAGCAGAGAACTAACCTACAATGAGCAGTTCTTC.

The rearrangement joins TRBV4-3 to TRBJ2-7, with a possible D match to TRBD2 (6 bases). V was cut by 0 bases and J by 4 bases, with 13 bases left in between. The CDR3 is made up of 15 amino acids. The V gene's germline CDR1 is LGHNA and CDR2 YSLEER. As DNA, the CDR3 is TGCGCCAGCAGCCAAGATGCTAGCGCATCTTACGAGCAGTACTTC. This gives the protein CASSQDASASYEQYF.

The chain joins TRBV6-5 to TRBJ1-2; D perhaps matches TRBD1 (5 bases). Trimming removed 7 bases at V and 8 bases at J, with 20 bases between. Germline V gives CDR1 MNHEY, CDR2 SVGAGI. The length of the CDR3 is 14 residues. CDR3 DNA sequence: TGTGCCAGCACCCAATCTGAAGGGACCTCAGGCTACACCTTC. Translated: CASTQSEGTSGYTF.